The 9 T cell receptor beta chains reported below all come from one sample, sequenced in a study of T cell responses to AZD1222 COVID-19 vaccine (TCRdb year 2021). The time point label corresponds to: about 28 days (+/-7) after the second vaccine dose. Libraries were prepared through the immunoSEQ multiplex PCR assay. In its TCRdb copy, this immuneACCESS table keeps in-frame sequences only and misses some clones. Where compared with another copy, unresolved V genes explain less than half of these, and the others have no known cause. Recorded for this sample are 150,000 or so clones; around 90% of them occurred a single time. The ten largest clonotypes hold 3.5% to 4% of the sample. The specimen comprised peripheral blood, sampled 28 days after the second AZD1222 dose. These receptor sequences come from an adult who received the AZD1222 COVID-19 vaccine.

V gene TRBV19 combines with J gene TRBJ1-1; unclear D gene. The CDR3 is 14 residues long. The V and J ends lost 4 bases and 5 bases respectively, with 14 bases between them. Germline V gene sequence: CDR1 LNHDA, CDR2 SQIVND (reference sequence). The chain's CDR3 is CASSSRRGGTEAFF. The CDR3 DNA reads TGTGCCAGTAGTAGCCGACGAGGAGGGACTGAAGCTTTCTTT.

This chain links TRBV7-9 with TRBJ2-7, with 7 bases fitting TRBD2. The germline V gene has CDR1 SEHNR and CDR2 FQNEAQ (reference sequence). This CDR3 contains 13 residues. J lost 2 bases, V lost 5 bases, and 3 bases had no gene match. CDR3 amino acids: CASSPGGTYEQYF. CDR3 bases: TGTGCCAGCAGCCCGGGGGGAACCTACGAGCAGTACTTC.

The chain carries TRBV19 and TRBJ1-2, with unresolved D. With 3 bases removed from V and 0 bases from J, the gap between germline ends came to 14 bases. CDR1 is LNHDA and CDR2 is SQIVND in the germline V gene (reference sequence). This CDR3 has 16 amino acids. DNA of the CDR3: TGTGCCAGTAGTATTGATTCGGGTCGAGCTAACTATGGCTACACCTTC. It encodes CASSIDSGRANYGYTF.

The chain carries TRBV7-2 and TRBJ1-1; 7 positions match TRBD1. V was clipped by 5 bases and J by 0 bases; unmatched bases: 3. CDR3 length: 14 residues. Germline V CDR1 and CDR2: SGHTA, FQGNSA. The CDR3 region is CASSPGQLNTEAFF. CDR3 sequence (DNA): TGTGCCAGCAGCCCGGGACAGCTGAACACTGAAGCTTTCTTT.

V and J are TRBV24-1 and TRBJ1-2; no clear D. Trimming took 4 bases from V and 1 from J, leaving 3 bases between them. The CDR3 sequence is 12 residues long. Germline V gene lookup returns CDR1 KGHDR and CDR2 SFDVKD. CDR3 DNA sequence: TGTGCCACCAGTGAGGATAACTATGGCTACACCTTC. Amino acid sequence: CATSEDNYGYTF.

The CDR3 spells CASSRDRGSWSNQPQHF. In nucleotides, the CDR3 is TGTGCCAGCAGCCGCGACAGGGGCTCATGGAGCAATCAGCCCCAGCATTTT. The V and J genes are TRBV7-8 and TRBJ1-5; 8 bases align to TRBD1. CDR3 length: 17 residues. From germline, CDR1 is SGHVS and CDR2 FQNEAQ. J was trimmed by 1 base and V by 5 bases; bases with no gene match: 10.

J is TRBJ2-3 and V is TRBV18; a possible D gene is TRBD1 (5 bases). V lost 4 bases and J lost 3, with 11 bases in between. In germline, CDR1 is KGHSH, CDR2 LQKENI. CDR3 length equals 14 residues. The CDR3, as DNA: TGTGCCAGCTCACTAATTAGGGGTACAGATACGCAGTATTTT. It translates to CASSLIRGTDTQYF.

This clone was seen only once. V usage is TRBV5-4 and J usage is TRBJ1-6; D is unresolved. CDR1 and CDR2 from the germline V gene are SGHNT and YYREEE (reference sequence). The CDR3 is 15 amino acids. The V gene lost 0 bases and the J gene lost 5 bases, with 9 bases spanning the gap. CDR3 bases: TGTGCCAGCAGCTTGGAAACAGCTAATAATTCACCCCTCCACTTT. As protein: CASSLETANNSPLHF. The whole variable domain, filled in from reference TRBV5-4 and TRBJ1-6, reads ETGVTQSPTHLIKTRGQQVTLRCSSQSGHNTVSWYQQALGQGPQFIFQYYREEENGRGNFPPRFSGLQFPNYSSELNVNALELDDSALYLCASSLETANNSPLHFGNGTRLTVT.

This clone was seen ten or more times. V usage is TRBV7-2 and J usage is TRBJ1-5; D is unresolved. This CDR3 contains 12 residues. Trimming removed 7 bases at V and 2 bases at J, with 6 bases between. Per the germline V gene, CDR1 is SGHTA and CDR2 is FQGNSA. The CDR3 coding sequence is TGTGCCAGCAACCCCGGCAATCAGCCCCAGCATTTT. It translates to CASNPGNQPQHF.